This T cell receptor beta chain was sequenced in a study of spatial heterogeneity in lung cancer. The CDR3 length is 14 residues. Trimming shortened V by 3 bases and J by 2 bases, and 9 bases separated the two germline ends. Germline V gene data show CDR1 as SGDLS and CDR2 as YYNGEE. Time point here: sample taken at primary tumor resection. TCR cDNA molecules each carried a unique molecular identifier. TCRdb processed the 5' RACE reads anew with MiXCR; each CDR3 protein has one entry. Of about 35,000 distinct CDR3 sequences in the sample, just over 3% were seen once. The source is a male donor with early-stage non-small cell lung cancer. V usage is TRBV9 and J usage is TRBJ2-1; tentatively, D is TRBD1 or TRBD2 (5 bases each). Here the sequenced sample was normal lung tissue next to the tumor, taken at surgery. The CDR3 protein is CASSGGAAYNEQFF. The CDR3 nucleotides read TGTGCCAGCAGCGGAGGGGCCGCCTACAATGAGCAGTTCTTC. The full variable domain, in which reference TRBV9 and TRBJ2-1 provide the parts outside the CDR3, is DSGVTQTPKHLITATGQRVTLRCSPRSGDLSVYWYQQSLDQGLQFLIQYYNGEERAKGNILERFSAQQFPDLHSELNLSSLELGDSALYFCASSGGAAYNEQFFGPGTRLTVL.